Sequencing of this T cell receptor beta chain was carried out in a study of blood T cell repertoires in COVID-19. CDR3 length: 15 residues. Germline V gene sequence: CDR1 SGHAT, CDR2 FQNNGV. V lost 2 bases to trimming and J lost 8 bases; unmatched junction nucleotides: 10. The protocol was immunoSEQ multiplex PCR, while the TCRdb copy is restricted to in-frame clones and leaves out a portion. The repertoire has some 16,000 clones, roughly four fifths of them found once; the top ten carry about 23%. The sequence was collected from a man older than 75 with active or convalescent COVID-19. Sequenced sample: peripheral blood. The J gene is TRBJ2-3, the V gene TRBV11-2; TRBD1 agrees at 7 bases. The CDR3 DNA reads as TGTGCCAGCAGCTTAAGAGGGGGCGCGTCGGGTACGCAGTATTTT. As protein: CASSLRGGASGTQYF.